This TCR beta chain was identified during a study of blood T cell repertoires in COVID-19. Study-wide context: Acute and convalescent COVID-19 samples came from the United States, Italy and Spain.

The germline gives CDR1 MNHEY, CDR2 SVGAGI. This CDR3 spans 13 amino acids. Between the trimmed V and J ends, which lost 1 base and 7 bases, there was a span of 10 bases. There are a few counts of this clone. Original processing notes: Researchers report that nucleated cell counts were estimated from reference gene primer amplification. Only in-frame clones appear in the TCRdb table, and some are missing; sequencing was by immunoSEQ multiplex PCR. The V and J calls and clone size are taken from that table; D and trimming were inferred from the DNA. The sample lists more than 85,000 clones; 75% to 95% were seen once.

This chain links TRBV6-5 with TRBJ1-2, with D unclear. The sample comprised peripheral blood. This sequence was found in a man younger than 35 with acute or convalescent COVID-19. CDR3 nucleotide sequence: TGTGCCAGCAGTTACTTGGAGTTCTCTGGCTACACCTTC. Translation: CASSYLEFSGYTF.